The clone carrying this T cell receptor (beta chain) was detected many times. Its target is not known. This record belongs to a study of CD8 T cells in ankylosing spondylitis. By quantitative 5'-RACE with molecular barcodes, the TCR beta libraries were made. In TCRdb, the 5' RACE reads were re-called with MiXCR into one record per CDR3 protein. The repertoire holds more than 95,000 distinct CDR3 sequences, with 8% to 10% as singletons. V was shortened by 4 bases and J by 9 bases, with 11 bases between the two germline ends. The germline V gene encodes CDR1 SGHRS and CDR2 YFSETQ. This CDR3 comprises 12 residues. Study-wide findings and caveats: Clones linked to the disease showed a CD8+ phenotype. They occurred at relatively low frequencies in peripheral blood. Blood of patients with ankylosing spondylitis appeared to be characterized by a TCR beta motif of about 8 highly homologous variants.

V usage is TRBV5-1 and J usage is TRBJ2-1; D remains unclear. This receptor was taken from a male donor with ankylosing spondylitis or in good health (not recorded which). The sequenced sample was blood, either unsorted or a sorted T cell fraction (not recorded which). Here the CDR3 DNA reads TGCGCCAGCAGCCCGGTAACGGGTGAGCAGTTCTTC. This encodes CASSPVTGEQFF. Full variable domain (rest looked up from reference TRBV5-1 and TRBJ2-1): KAGVTQTPRYLIKTRGQQVTLSCSPISGHRSVSWYQQTPGQGLQFLFEYFSETQRNKGNFPGRFSGRQFSNSRSEMNVSTLELGDSALYLCASSPVTGEQFFGPGTRLTVL.